This TCR beta chain derives from a study of molecular identifiers for immune sequencing clone quantification. Germline assignment: CDR1 MNHEY and CDR2 SMNVEV (reference sequence). The CDR3 length is 14 residues. V shed 3 bases and J shed 8 bases, with 16 bases lying between them. About this clonotype itself: Its antigen remains unknown.

Study-level points and caveats: Detecting spiked Jurkat TCR RNA from one cell among approximately 1 million naive cells was reportedly possible.

Previously described methods with listed TCR primers produced the bulk TCR libraries. TCRdb re-derived calls from the PCR reads in MiXCR, one entry per CDR3 protein. The data contain hundreds of thousands of distinct CDR3 sequences, under 25% of them singletons. As CD8+CD4-CCR7+CD45RA+ cells, naive CD8 T cells were sorted. The receptor's source is a human donor in good health. Some libraries in this study had Jurkat cell RNA spiked in. The sample comprised naive CD8+ T cells from blood, with Jurkat cell RNA spiked in. Sample subset: FACS-sorted CD8+CD4-CCR7+CD45RA+ naive T cells. This chain links TRBV27 with TRBJ1-2; TRBD1 might be the D (5 bases). The CDR3 reads CASSFSAGKGGYTF. CDR3 nucleotides: TGTGCCAGCAGTTTCAGTGCAGGGAAGGGAGGCTACACCTTC.